Presented here are 22 T cell receptor beta chains from one specimen sequenced in a study of blood T cell repertoires in COVID-19. The table came from immunoSEQ multiplex PCR; TCRdb's copy has only in-frame clones and leaves some out. The sample shows about 260,000 clones, approximately 81% of them seen only once. The sequenced sample consisted of peripheral blood. These receptor sequences come from a man in his fifties or sixties with acute or convalescent COVID-19.

This chain links TRBV10-2 with TRBJ1-6, with no clear D. V was shortened by 4 bases and J by 7 bases, with 14 bases between the two germline ends. The CDR3 is made up of 15 amino acids. Germline-derived CDR1 and CDR2 are WSHSY and SAAADI. The CDR3: CASSVEGHRNSPLHF. The CDR3 nucleotides are TGCGCCAGCAGTGTAGAGGGTCATAGGAATTCACCCCTCCACTTT.

The CDR3 loop is CASSPREHNYGYTF. CDR3 in DNA: TGTGCCAGCTCACCAAGGGAGCACAACTATGGCTACACCTTC. The chain carries TRBV18 and TRBJ1-2, with no clear D. Trimming stripped 2 bases from V and 2 bases from J, with 9 bases between. CDR1 and CDR2 from the germline V gene are KGHSH and LQKENI. This CDR3 is built from 14 residues. Full variable domain (remainder filled in from reference TRBV18 and TRBJ1-2): NAGVMQNPRHLVRRRGQEARLRCSPMKGHSHVYWYRQLPEEGLKFMVYLQKENIIDESGMPKERFSAEFPKEGPSILRIQQVVRGDSAAYFCASSPREHNYGYTFGSGTRLTVV.

The rearrangement uses TRBV29-1 and TRBJ2-2; TRBD1 might be the D (5 bases). Per the germline V gene, CDR1 is SQVTM and CDR2 is ANQGSEA. This CDR3 region has 13 residues. Trimming cost V 4 bases and J 6 bases, with 12 bases left between them. The CDR3 nucleotides are TGCAGCGTTGTCAGGGAATCATCCGGGGAGCTGTTTTTT. It codes for CSVVRESSGELFF.

CDR3 amino acids: CASSLAGGPYEQYF. In nucleotides, the CDR3 is TGTGCCAGCAGTTTAGCGGGAGGTCCCTACGAGCAGTACTTC. The chain carries TRBV6-5 and TRBJ2-7; 10 positions match TRBD2. The CDR3 is made up of 14 amino acids. V shed 4 bases, J shed 2 bases, and the junction held 2 bases outside the gene matches. Germline V lookup: CDR1 MNHEY, CDR2 SVGAGI.

The chain has TRBV19 and TRBJ2-2, with 10 bases identical to TRBD2. Germline CDR1 and CDR2: LNHDA and SQIVND (reference sequence). Trimming cost V 3 bases and J 2 bases; bases outside gene matches: 15. The CDR3 length is 20 residues. The CDR3 sequence is CASSIRPLYASGSNTGELFF. For the CDR3, the DNA is TGTGCCAGTAGTATTAGGCCGCTCTACGCTAGCGGGAGTAACACCGGGGAGCTGTTTTTT.

This clone showed up just a few times. A junction boundary mismatches the germline segment, possibly from a read error. J is TRBJ2-2 and V is TRBV7-7; 9 nucleotides agree with TRBD2. The CDR3 length is 16 residues. From germline, CDR1 is SSHAT and CDR2 FNYEAQ (reference sequence). The CDR3 coding sequence is TGTGCTAGCAGCCTTCATAGCGGGAGCGGCACCGGGGAGCTGTTTTTT. Amino acid sequence: CASSLHSGSGTGELFF.

The chain has TRBV4-2 and TRBJ1-1, with D possibly being TRBD1 (5 bases). CDR3 length: 15 amino acids. The germline CDR1 and CDR2 sequences are LGHNA and YNFKEQ. Deletions cut 4 bases from V and 5 bases from J, with 17 bases between. The CDR3 DNA reads TGTGCCAGCAGCCCTCCGTGGCGGGGCTGGACTGAAGCTTTCTTT. Amino acid sequence: CASSPPWRGWTEAFF.

This CDR3 is CAWRLGHTGGTEAFF. CDR3 DNA sequence: TGTGCCTGGAGGCTCGGACATACAGGGGGGACTGAAGCTTTCTTT. The chain joins TRBV30 to TRBJ1-1; 8 bases fit TRBD1. The V and J ends lost 3 bases and 5 bases, in that order; junction bases with no gene match: 11. The CDR3 runs 15 residues. Germline CDR1 GTSNPN, CDR2 SVGIG (reference sequence).

This clone was detected once. The J gene is TRBJ2-4, the V gene TRBV28; 9 positions match TRBD2. Germline lookup yields CDR1 MDHEN and CDR2 SYDVKM. Trimming removed 5 bases from V and 4 bases from J; junction bases left unmatched: 6. This CDR3 has 15 residues. This CDR3 is CASSTGLATKNIQYF. The CDR3 region has the DNA TGTGCCAGCAGTACCGGACTAGCGACGAAAAACATTCAGTACTTC.

The chain has TRBV4-2 and TRBJ2-1; no reliable D call. Germline values: CDR1 LGHNA, CDR2 YNFKEQ. The CDR3 is made up of 20 amino acids. Trimming shortened V by 1 base and J by 0 bases, and 22 bases separated the two germline ends. The CDR3 DNA reads TGTGCCAGCAGCCAAGTCGATAGCCGGAGTTACCTGCGCTCCTACAATGAGCAGTTCTTC. This sequence encodes CASSQVDSRSYLRSYNEQFF.

The CDR3 region has the DNA TGTGCCAGCAGTCCCGACTATGGCTACACCTTC. Protein product: CASSPDYGYTF. V gene TRBV6-6 combines with J gene TRBJ1-2; no firm D call. Germline values: CDR1 MNHNY, CDR2 SVGAGI (reference sequence). CDR3 size: 11 residues. Trimming left V 5 bases short and J 3 bases short, with 4 bases between.

The chain has TRBV29-1 and TRBJ1-2; D perhaps matches TRBD1 (6 bases). This CDR3 spans 14 amino acids. From germline, CDR1 is SQVTM and CDR2 ANQGSEA. V was pared by 0 bases and J by 8 bases, with 16 bases between. This CDR3 reads CSVEDPGTFEGYTF. CDR3 nucleotides: TGCAGCGTTGAAGACCCCGGGACATTCGAAGGCTACACCTTC.

This clone was picked up one time. The chain joins TRBV19 to TRBJ1-1; D unresolved. CDR3 length: 13 amino acids. Trimming stripped 2 bases from V and 2 bases from J, with 6 bases between. CDR1 LNHDA and CDR2 SQIVND come from the germline V gene (reference sequence). The CDR3 coding sequence is TGTGCCAGTAGTATAAATTATAACACTGAAGCTTTCTTT. The encoded protein is CASSINYNTEAFF.

This clone is a singleton in its sample. J is TRBJ2-7 and V is TRBV2, with 11 bases identical to TRBD2. Losses at the gene ends were 6 bases for V and 9 bases for J; bases not matched to a gene: 19. Germline V lookup: CDR1 SNHLY, CDR2 FYNNEI. The CDR3 runs 17 residues. CDR3 loop: CASSYPSTSGTQHGQYF. The CDR3 DNA sequence: TGTGCCAGCAGCTACCCTTCGACTAGCGGGACCCAGCACGGGCAGTACTTC.

The chain links TRBV27 to TRBJ1-1; D perhaps matches TRBD1 (5 bases). Germline CDR1 is MNHEY and CDR2 is SMNVEV (reference sequence). The V end was cut by 2 bases, the J end by 1 base, with 8 bases between. The CDR3 is 14 amino acids. Written as DNA, the CDR3 is TGTGCCAGCAGTTTACACGGGGGGAACACTGAAGCTTTCTTT. Amino acids: CASSLHGGNTEAFF.

The V gene is TRBV19, the J gene TRBJ1-1; 12 nucleotides match TRBD1. Unmatched junction bases numbered 9, after V lost 1 base and J lost 3 bases. CDR3 length: 18 amino acids. Looked up from germline, CDR1 is LNHDA and CDR2 is SQIVND (reference sequence). CDR3 protein: CASSIGPGQGAWDTEAFF. The CDR3 coding sequence is TGTGCCAGTAGTATAGGCCCGGGACAGGGGGCTTGGGACACTGAAGCTTTCTTT.

The table lists this clone with a count of one. This chain links TRBV2 with TRBJ2-5; D unclear. CDR3 size: 12 residues. Germline V CDR1 and CDR2: SNHLY, FYNNEI. V lost 2 bases and J lost 7, with 8 bases in between. In DNA, the CDR3 is TGTGCCAGCAGTGAAACAGAGTCGACCCAGTACTTC. Encoded protein: CASSETESTQYF.

This chain uses TRBV5-1 with TRBJ2-7, with 10 bases lining up with TRBD1. CDR3 size: 16 residues. V trimming: 0 bases; J trimming: 4 bases; junction bases outside the gene matches: 7. Germline-derived CDR1 and CDR2 are SGHRS and YFSETQ. DNA of the CDR3: TGCGCCAGCAGCTTGGCCGGGGACAGGGGTCTGTACGAGCAGTACTTC. Translated, it gives CASSLAGDRGLYEQYF. The full variable domain, completed using reference TRBV5-1 and TRBJ2-7, is KAGVTQTPRYLIKTRGQQVTLSCSPISGHRSVSWYQQTPGQGLQFLFEYFSETQRNKGNFPGRFSGRQFSNSRSEMNVSTLELGDSALYLCASSLAGDRGLYEQYFGPGTRLTVT.

V gene TRBV7-3 combines with J gene TRBJ1-1; 12 positions agree with TRBD1. Losses at the gene ends were 3 bases for V and 3 bases for J; bases not matched to a gene: 2. The CDR3 is made up of 15 amino acids. Germline V CDR1 and CDR2: SGHTA, FQGTGA. The CDR3 loop reads CASSLGTGGYTEAFF. The CDR3 DNA reads as TGTGCCAGCAGCTTGGGGACAGGGGGCTACACTGAAGCTTTCTTT.

CDR3 sequence reads: CASSYSGTGNNQPQHF. In DNA, the CDR3 is TGTGCCAGCAGTTACTCCGGGACAGGGAACAATCAGCCCCAGCATTTT. The rearrangement links TRBV6-5 to TRBJ1-5; 9 bases fit TRBD1. The trim removed 0 bases at V and 3 bases at J, leaving 3 bases unmatched. Germline CDR1 reads MNHEY; CDR2 reads SVGAGI. The CDR3 loop spans 16 amino acids.

The chain carries TRBV7-8 and TRBJ2-1; D may be TRBD1 (5 bases). V dropped 4 bases and J dropped 0 bases, with 13 bases sitting between them. This CDR3 has 16 residues. CDR1 is SGHVS and CDR2 is FQNEAQ in the germline V gene. CDR3 DNA sequence: TGTGCCAGCAGCTCTGGACAACCAGGCTCCTACAATGAGCAGTTCTTC. Protein: CASSSGQPGSYNEQFF.

The CDR3 DNA sequence: TGTGCCATCAAGGCGGGAGAGGTGGGCGGGGAGCTGTTTTTT. Translated, it gives CAIKAGEVGGELFF. V and J are TRBV10-3 and TRBJ2-2; 7 bases align to TRBD2. The germline V gene has CDR1 ENHRY and CDR2 SYGVKD. This CDR3 contains 14 residues. Trimming cost V 7 bases and J 7 bases; bases outside gene matches: 9.